The clone carrying this T cell receptor beta chain showed up just a few times. Its cognate antigen is unknown. The sample is drawn from a study of T cells in localized non-small cell lung cancer. Whole-study findings and limits: Adjacent lung held a median roughly 60 of the top 100 tumor clones. Because only a single region of the tumor was sequenced, heterogeneity remains possible.

Produced via immunoSEQ multiplex PCR; TCRdb's table is partial and in-frame only. The profile shows some 1,300 clones, 20% to 30% of them singletons. This CDR3 region has 14 residues. V was trimmed by 3 bases and J by 7 bases, leaving 12 bases between them. Germline loops: CDR1 KGHSH, CDR2 LQKENI. The sample here was lung tumor tissue, taken before any cancer treatment. The origin of this receptor is a male donor older than 55 with stage I lung adenocarcinoma. The chain recombines TRBV18 with TRBJ1-4; no definite D call. The CDR3, as DNA: TGTGCCAGCTCACCTGGCCACCAGAGTGAAAAACTGTTTTTT. Translation: CASSPGHQSEKLFF.